Listed below are T cell receptor beta chains from one sample, sequenced in a study of T cell responses to AZD1222 COVID-19 vaccine. Here immunoSEQ multiplex PCR was the method, and the copy in TCRdb shows in-frame clones only, minus some. Among around 100,000 clones listed, roughly 90% were seen once. Sequenced here: peripheral blood, sampled on day 0 of AZD1222 vaccination. The receptors were gathered from an adult in good health. Each CDR3 is given with its conserved first and last residue. A D gene is named only where the DNA matches it firmly. Some rows mark clone size as missing; the rest say once, few, many or name a class of expanded clone.

v_gene: TRBV20-1; j_gene: TRBJ2-5; abundance: .; d_gene: .; CDR3nt: TGCAGTGCTAGCTGGAAAGAGACCCAGTACTTC; CDR3aa: CSASWKETQYF
v_gene: TRBV10-3; j_gene: TRBJ2-1; abundance: .; d_gene: TRBD1; CDR3nt: TGTGCCATCAGCGACAGGGCGGCCTACAATGAGCAGTTCTTC; CDR3aa: CAISDRAAYNEQFF
v_gene: TRBV5-1; j_gene: TRBJ1-2; abundance: .; d_gene: TRBD1; CDR3nt: TGCGCCAGCAGCTTGGCCCAGGGGGAAAACTATGGCTACACCTTC; CDR3aa: CASSLAQGENYGYTF
v_gene: TRBV7-3; j_gene: TRBJ2-3; abundance: .; d_gene: TRBD2; CDR3nt: TGTGCCAGCAGCCTCGGACTAGCTCCCACAGATACGCAGTATTTT; CDR3aa: CASSLGLAPTDTQYF
v_gene: TRBV7-2; j_gene: TRBJ1-5; abundance: .; d_gene: .; CDR3nt: TGTGCCAGCAGCTTAGGATCGAGTGGGGGCAGTTACCGGCCCCAGCCCCAGCATTTT; CDR3aa: CASSLGSSGGSYRPQPQHF
v_gene: TRBV19; j_gene: TRBJ1-3; abundance: few; d_gene: .; CDR3nt: TGTGCCAGTAGTGGGCTGTTCTCTGGAAACACCATATATTTT; CDR3aa: CASSGLFSGNTIYF
v_gene: TRBV5-1; j_gene: TRBJ2-7; abundance: .; d_gene: .; CDR3nt: TGCGCCAGCAGCTTGTCAGGATTTACCTACGAGCAGTACTTC; CDR3aa: CASSLSGFTYEQYF
v_gene: TRBV13; j_gene: TRBJ2-6; abundance: .; d_gene: TRBD1; CDR3nt: TGTGCCAGCAGACCGACAGGGGCTGGGGCCAACGTCCTGACTTTC; CDR3aa: CASRPTGAGANVLTF
v_gene: TRBV11-1; j_gene: TRBJ2-5; abundance: .; d_gene: .; CDR3nt: TGTGCCAGCAGCCCAGACTCCACCCAGTACTTC; CDR3aa: CASSPDSTQYF
v_gene: TRBV6-2/TRBV6-3; j_gene: TRBJ1-1; abundance: .; d_gene: .; CDR3nt: TGTGCCAGCAGTTACTCGCGGCCGAACACTGAAGCTTTCTTT; CDR3aa: CASSYSRPNTEAFF
v_gene: TRBV12-5; j_gene: TRBJ1-5; abundance: .; d_gene: .; CDR3nt: TGTGCTAGTCTCAGGGCTAACAATCAGCCCCAGCATTTT; CDR3aa: CASLRANNQPQHF
v_gene: TRBV7-3; j_gene: TRBJ2-2; abundance: .; d_gene: TRBD1; CDR3nt: TGTGCCAGCAGCTTAAGACAGGGGCGGGGCACCGGGGAGCTGTTTTTT; CDR3aa: CASSLRQGRGTGELFF
v_gene: TRBV29-1; j_gene: TRBJ1-3; abundance: once; d_gene: .; CDR3nt: TGCAGCGTTCGCGGCCTCTCTGGAAACACCATATATTTT; CDR3aa: CSVRGLSGNTIYF
v_gene: TRBV4-2; j_gene: TRBJ2-1; abundance: .; d_gene: .; CDR3nt: TGTGCCAGCAGCCAAGATGCGGGTGAGGGCCGTGAGCAGTTCTTC; CDR3aa: CASSQDAGEGREQFF
v_gene: TRBV23-1; j_gene: TRBJ1-1; abundance: .; d_gene: TRBD1; CDR3nt: TGCGCCAGCATTCAGGGGGGCGTGAACACTGAAGCTTTCTTT; CDR3aa: CASIQGGVNTEAFF
v_gene: TRBV15; j_gene: TRBJ2-3; abundance: .; d_gene: TRBD2; CDR3nt: TGTGCCACCAGCGCGGGGGGGCGGGTGACCACAGATACGCAGTATTTT; CDR3aa: CATSAGGRVTTDTQYF
v_gene: TRBV7-9; j_gene: TRBJ1-3; abundance: .; d_gene: .; CDR3nt: TGTGCCAGCAGCCTAGTCGGGGGAGGTGGAAACACCATATATTTT; CDR3aa: CASSLVGGGGNTIYF
v_gene: TRBV3-1/TRBV3-2; j_gene: TRBJ1-6; abundance: .; d_gene: .; CDR3nt: TGTGCCAGCAGCCAAGGGACGAGCTCCTATAATTCACCCCTCCACTTT; CDR3aa: CASSQGTSSYNSPLHF
v_gene: TRBV9; j_gene: TRBJ2-2; abundance: .; d_gene: TRBD2; CDR3nt: TGTGCCAGCAGCGTATCCGCGGGAGTATACACCGGGGAGCTGTTTTTT; CDR3aa: CASSVSAGVYTGELFF
v_gene: TRBV18; j_gene: TRBJ2-7; abundance: .; d_gene: .; CDR3nt: TGTGCCAGCTCACCGGTACTGGCTGTCTACGAGCAGTACTTC; CDR3aa: CASSPVLAVYEQYF
v_gene: TRBV10-1; j_gene: TRBJ2-1; abundance: .; d_gene: TRBD2; CDR3nt: TGCGCCAGCAGTGAGTCGGGACGGGAGGAGTATCCGAATGAGCAGTTCTTC; CDR3aa: CASSESGREEYPNEQFF
v_gene: TRBV6-2/TRBV6-3; j_gene: TRBJ1-1; abundance: .; d_gene: TRBD1; CDR3nt: TGTGCCAGCAGTACCGGGACAGGGGTGGACACTGAAGCTTTCTTT; CDR3aa: CASSTGTGVDTEAFF
v_gene: TRBV25-1; j_gene: TRBJ1-4; abundance: .; d_gene: TRBD1; CDR3nt: TGTGCCAGCAGTGAATTTGGGACAGATAATGAAAAACTGTTTTTT; CDR3aa: CASSEFGTDNEKLFF
v_gene: TRBV7-8; j_gene: TRBJ2-5; abundance: .; d_gene: TRBD2; CDR3nt: TGTGCCAGCAGCTGGACTAGCGGGAAGGGGGGTTGGTTGCAAGAGACCCAGTACTTC; CDR3aa: CASSWTSGKGGWLQETQYF
v_gene: TRBV14; j_gene: TRBJ1-2; abundance: .; d_gene: .; CDR3nt: TGTGCCAGCAGCCCCGGTTCGGGGGTAAACTATGGCTACACCTTC; CDR3aa: CASSPGSGVNYGYTF
v_gene: TRBV15; j_gene: TRBJ1-1; abundance: .; d_gene: .; CDR3nt: TGTGCCACCAGCAGAGATACGGGATGGCCCACTGAAGCTTTCTTT; CDR3aa: CATSRDTGWPTEAFF
v_gene: TRBV10-3; j_gene: TRBJ1-1; abundance: .; d_gene: .; CDR3nt: TGTGCCATCGGGGCAGACGGGGCGGACTCGAAAGCTTTCTTT; CDR3aa: CAIGADGADSKAFF
v_gene: TRBV9; j_gene: TRBJ1-2; abundance: .; d_gene: .; CDR3nt: TGTGCCAGCCGTGGCAGGGATGGCTACACCTTC; CDR3aa: CASRGRDGYTF
v_gene: TRBV9; j_gene: TRBJ1-1; abundance: .; d_gene: .; CDR3nt: TGTGCCAGCAGCGTCGGACTGGCCACTGAAGCTTTCTTT; CDR3aa: CASSVGLATEAFF
v_gene: TRBV11-3; j_gene: TRBJ2-2; abundance: .; d_gene: .; CDR3nt: TGTGCCAGCAGATCCTCCGACACCGGGGAGCTGTTTTTT; CDR3aa: CASRSSDTGELFF